The 11 T cell receptor beta chains below come from one sample, sequenced in a study of cytotoxic CD8 clonotypes in ibrutinib-treated CLL. This table comes from immunoSEQ multiplex PCR, and its TCRdb copy is limited to in-frame clones, with some not included. The table has more than 200,000 clones, about three quarters seen once. This material consisted of PBMCs, taken after 24 months of ibrutinib treatment. The receptor source for this set is a human donor with chronic lymphocytic leukemia.

The chain recombines TRBV5-5 with TRBJ1-3, with D perhaps TRBD1 (5 bases). Trimming took off 0 bases at V and 0 bases at J, with 13 bases between the two ends. Germline V CDR1 and CDR2: SGHKS, YYEKEE (reference sequence). This CDR3 spans 17 amino acids. The CDR3 here is CASSLGGGRFSGNTIYF. In DNA form, the CDR3 reads TGTGCCAGCAGCTTGGGTGGGGGACGGTTCTCTGGAAACACCATATATTTT.

The chain joins TRBV30 to TRBJ1-1; D is unresolved. The CDR3 covers 13 residues. Trimming shortened V by 1 base and J by 3 bases, and 9 bases separated the two germline ends. CDR1 and CDR2 (germline): GTSNPN, SVGIG (reference sequence). CDR3 sequence reads: CAWSAHPDTEAFF. CDR3 nucleotides: TGTGCCTGGAGTGCCCATCCCGACACTGAAGCTTTCTTT.

This rearrangement joins TRBV29-1 to TRBJ2-5, with a weak D call TRBD2 (5 bases). Germline CDR1 is SQVTM and CDR2 is ANQGSEA. The V end was cut by 3 bases, the J end by 4 bases, with 15 bases between. The CDR3 totals 14 residues. The CDR3 here is CSVDKAGSGETQYF. The CDR3 DNA is TGCAGCGTTGATAAGGCGGGTTCGGGAGAGACCCAGTACTTC.

The V call is TRBV7-3, the J call TRBJ2-7, with 7 bases identical to TRBD2. V gave up 3 bases and J gave up 0 bases; unmatched junction bases: 2. The CDR3 extends over 14 amino acids. In germline, CDR1 is SGHTA, CDR2 FQGTGA. DNA for the CDR3: TGTGCCAGCAGCTTGACTAGCCTCTCCTACGAGCAGTACTTC. Protein sequence: CASSLTSLSYEQYF.

The count of this clone is one. The chain couples TRBV7-9 to TRBJ2-1; TRBD2 aligns across 9 bases. The germline gives CDR1 SEHNR, CDR2 FQNEAQ (reference sequence). The CDR3 contains 17 residues. The junction had 10 bases not matched to a gene; V was cut back by 1 base and J by 6 bases. CDR3 amino acids: CASSLGSGASGVNEQFF. CDR3 sequence (DNA): TGTGCCAGCAGCTTAGGGTCGGGGGCTAGCGGGGTCAATGAGCAGTTCTTC.

This chain joins TRBV10-2 and TRBJ2-4, with TRBD2 matching over 8 bases. The CDR3 is made up of 14 amino acids. Germline V gene lookup returns CDR1 WSHSY and CDR2 SAAADI. J lost 5 bases, V lost 4 bases, and 4 bases had no gene match. The CDR3 DNA reads TGCGCCAGCAGTGTAGCGGGACGGGAAAACATTCAGTACTTC. Translating it yields CASSVAGRENIQYF.

This sequence joins TRBV5-8 and TRBJ1-2; tentatively, D is TRBD1 (5 bases). The CDR3 is made up of 14 amino acids. Germline CDR1 reads SGHTS; CDR2 reads YDEGEE. The ends were cut back, 0 bases at V and 2 bases at J, with 8 bases in the middle. CDR3 nucleotides: TGTGCCAGCAGCTTGGAGGGGAGGAACTATGGCTACACCTTC. Translation: CASSLEGRNYGYTF.

V gene TRBV15 combines with J gene TRBJ1-2; tentatively, D is TRBD1 (5 bases). Germline V gene lookup returns CDR1 LNHNV and CDR2 YYDKDF (reference sequence). Trimming pared 4 bases from V and 1 base from J, leaving 10 bases between. CDR3 size: 14 residues. The CDR3 DNA sequence: TGTGCCACCAGCACAACAGGTGGTAACTATGGCTACACCTTC. Translation: CATSTTGGNYGYTF.

There are a few counts of this clone. The chain recombines TRBV25-1 with TRBJ2-7; 12 bases line up with TRBD1. Losses at the gene ends were 8 bases for V and 4 bases for J; bases not matched to a gene: 3. The CDR3 has 13 amino acids. Germline V CDR1 and CDR2: MGHDK, SYGVNS. CDR3 residues: CASLGQGAYEQYF. The CDR3 region has the DNA TGTGCCAGCCTGGGACAGGGGGCTTACGAGCAGTACTTC.

The chain joins TRBV5-1 to TRBJ1-2, with D unresolved. The germline V gene encodes CDR1 SGHRS and CDR2 YFSETQ. The CDR3 is made up of 13 amino acids. Trimming cost V 3 bases and J 3 bases, with 9 bases left between them. In DNA, the CDR3 is TGCGCCAGCAGCTGGGAGGGAGACTATGGCTACACCTTC. This translates into CASSWEGDYGYTF.

The chain couples TRBV5-4 to TRBJ2-7; 9 bases fit TRBD2. Germline CDR1 and CDR2: SGHNT and YYREEE (reference sequence). The V and J ends lost 4 bases and 2 bases, in that order; junction bases with no gene match: 10. The CDR3 is 16 amino acids. CDR3 nucleotides: TGTGCCAGCAGCCCCGCGGCTAGCGGGAATCCCTACGAGCAGTACTTC. As protein: CASSPAASGNPYEQYF.